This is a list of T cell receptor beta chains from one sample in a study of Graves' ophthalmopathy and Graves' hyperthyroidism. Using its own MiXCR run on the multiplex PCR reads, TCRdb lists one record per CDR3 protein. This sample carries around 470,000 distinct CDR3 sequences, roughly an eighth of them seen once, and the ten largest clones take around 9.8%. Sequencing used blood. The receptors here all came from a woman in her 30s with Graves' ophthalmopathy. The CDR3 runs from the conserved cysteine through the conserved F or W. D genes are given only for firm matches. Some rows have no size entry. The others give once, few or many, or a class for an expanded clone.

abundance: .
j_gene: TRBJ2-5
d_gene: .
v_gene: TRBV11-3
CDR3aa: CASSSRQVKETQYF
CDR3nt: TGTGCCAGCAGCTCGCGACAGGTCAAAGAGACCCAGTACTTC

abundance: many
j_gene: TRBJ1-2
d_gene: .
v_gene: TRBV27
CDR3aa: CASSTIRGGPYGYTF
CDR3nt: TGTGCCAGCAGCACCATTCGAGGAGGCCCCTATGGCTACACCTTC

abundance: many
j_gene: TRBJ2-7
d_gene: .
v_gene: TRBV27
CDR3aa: CASSFGGTGSYEQYF
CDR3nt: TGTGCCAGCAGTTTTGGCGGGACCGGTTCCTACGAGCAGTACTTC

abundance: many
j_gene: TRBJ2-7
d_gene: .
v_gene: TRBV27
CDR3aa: CASSLGLAYEQYF
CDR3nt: TGTGCCAGCAGTTTAGGCCTAGCCTACGAGCAGTACTTC

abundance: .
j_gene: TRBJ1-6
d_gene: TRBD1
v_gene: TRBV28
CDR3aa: CASSLIQGDYSPLHF
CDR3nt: TGTGCCAGCAGTTTAATACAGGGGGATTATTCACCCCTCCACTTT

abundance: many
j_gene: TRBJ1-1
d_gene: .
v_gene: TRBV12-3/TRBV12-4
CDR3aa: CASSIGVVHTEAFF
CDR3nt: TGTGCCAGCAGTATAGGGGTAGTGCACACTGAAGCTTTCTTT

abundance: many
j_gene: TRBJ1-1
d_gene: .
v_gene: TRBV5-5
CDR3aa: CASSLELLGFGEAFF
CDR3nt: TGTGCCAGCAGCTTGGAGTTGCTCGGTTTCGGTGAAGCTTTCTTT

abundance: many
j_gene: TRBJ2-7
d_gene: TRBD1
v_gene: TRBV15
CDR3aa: CATSSGQGDIHEQYF
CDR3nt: TGTGCCACCAGCTCCGGACAGGGGGACATCCACGAGCAGTACTTC

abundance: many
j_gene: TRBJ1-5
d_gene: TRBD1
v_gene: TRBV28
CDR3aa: CASSLSAGTGGNQPQHF
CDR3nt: TGTGCCAGCAGCCTATCTGCGGGGACAGGGGGGAATCAGCCCCAGCATTTT

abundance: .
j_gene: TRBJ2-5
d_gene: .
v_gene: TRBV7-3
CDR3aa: CASSLKEVQFWGETQYF
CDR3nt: TGTGCCAGCAGCTTAAAAGAAGTCCAATTTTGGGGAGAGACCCAGTACTTC